Given below is one T cell receptor (beta chain) in context. Its antigen is unidentified. The data are from a study of cytomegalovirus exposure and HLA in healthy donors. Study-level findings and limits: Productive rates of about 87% or about 30% were seen for most TCR beta V segments in an earlier analysis.

In the PCR, 60 Vbeta and 13 Jbeta primers were used. The table came from immunoSEQ multiplex PCR; TCRdb's copy has only in-frame clones and leaves some out. The table lists approximately 130,000 clones, over 60% of them singletons. This TCR came from a human donor in good health. What was sequenced was PBMCs.

For the CDR3, the DNA is TGCGCCAGCAGCCAAGACACAGGGGGCTCCGGGGAGCTGTTTTTT. Its protein is CASSQDTGGSGELFF. This chain connects TRBV4-3 to TRBJ2-2; the match to TRBD1 covers 9 bases. The CDR3 sequence is 15 residues long. Trimming took 0 bases from V and 6 from J; bases not matched to a gene: 2. CDR1 and CDR2 (germline): LGHNA, YSLEER.